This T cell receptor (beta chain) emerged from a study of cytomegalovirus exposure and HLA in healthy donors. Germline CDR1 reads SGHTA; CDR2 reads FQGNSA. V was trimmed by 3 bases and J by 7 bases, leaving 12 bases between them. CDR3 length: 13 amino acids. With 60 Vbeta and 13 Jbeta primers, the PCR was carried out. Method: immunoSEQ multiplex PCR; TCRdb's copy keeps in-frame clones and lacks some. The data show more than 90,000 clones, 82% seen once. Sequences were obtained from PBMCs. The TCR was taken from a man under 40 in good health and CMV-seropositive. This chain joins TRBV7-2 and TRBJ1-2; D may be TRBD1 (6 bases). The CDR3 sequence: CASSFMTRGGYTF. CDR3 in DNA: TGTGCCAGCAGCTTTATGACCAGGGGTGGCTACACCTTC.